A selection of T cell receptor beta chains follows, all from one sample in a study of CD8 T cells in Susac syndrome. Each CDR3 protein is one row after TCRdb ran MiXCR on the immunoSEQ multiplex PCR reads. The profile shows about 170,000 distinct CDR3 sequences, 85% to 95% of them singletons. Input material: CD4+ T cells from PBMCs. The receptors come from a human donor with multiple sclerosis. Each CDR3 is given with its conserved first and last residue. A D gene is named only where the DNA matches it firmly. The size field is filled for only some rows; it gives once, few, many or a size class.

clone_size: .
d_call: .
v_call: TRBV5-6
j_call: TRBJ2-7
cdr3_nt: TGTGCCAGCAGCTTGGGCGAGAGCTCCTACGAGCAGTACTTC
cdr3_aa: CASSLGESSYEQYF

clone_size: .
d_call: TRBD1
v_call: TRBV7-2
j_call: TRBJ2-3
cdr3_nt: TGTGCCAGCAGCTCCGGACAGGGGGCAGATACGCAGTATTTT
cdr3_aa: CASSSGQGADTQYF

clone_size: .
d_call: TRBD2
v_call: TRBV10-3
j_call: TRBJ2-1
cdr3_nt: TGTGCCATCAGTAGGACTAGCGGGAGCTATGAGCAGTTCTTC
cdr3_aa: CAISRTSGSYEQFF

clone_size: .
d_call: .
v_call: TRBV30
j_call: TRBJ2-7
cdr3_nt: TGTGCCTGGAGTCAGACCTACGAGCAGTACTTC
cdr3_aa: CAWSQTYEQYF

clone_size: .
d_call: .
v_call: TRBV6-1
j_call: TRBJ1-2
cdr3_nt: TGTGCCAGCAGTCCGCGCCGGCAGAGCTATGGCTACACCTTC
cdr3_aa: CASSPRRQSYGYTF

clone_size: .
d_call: .
v_call: TRBV7-8
j_call: TRBJ2-3
cdr3_nt: TGTGCCAGCAGTCGCCGGGGGCCCACCACAGATACGCAGTATTTT
cdr3_aa: CASSRRGPTTDTQYF

clone_size: .
d_call: .
v_call: TRBV5-1
j_call: TRBJ2-2
cdr3_nt: TGCGCCAGCACCCCCTTAGACGCTCGGGGCGGGGAGCTGTTTTTT
cdr3_aa: CASTPLDARGGELFF

clone_size: .
d_call: .
v_call: TRBV7-9
j_call: TRBJ1-1
cdr3_nt: TGTGCCAGCAGCGCCGAGGGGGTGGCGAACACTGAAGCTTTCTTT
cdr3_aa: CASSAEGVANTEAFF

clone_size: .
d_call: .
v_call: TRBV9
j_call: TRBJ1-1
cdr3_nt: TGTGCCAGCAGCGTAGGGGTTTCGGGGGGTAGCCCTGAAGCTTTCTTT
cdr3_aa: CASSVGVSGGSPEAFF

clone_size: .
d_call: .
v_call: TRBV12-3/TRBV12-4
j_call: TRBJ1-5
cdr3_nt: TGTGCCAGCAGTTCGAAGGGTCAGCCCCAGCATTTT
cdr3_aa: CASSSKGQPQHF

clone_size: .
d_call: TRBD1
v_call: TRBV30
j_call: TRBJ1-1
cdr3_nt: TGTGCCTGGGGAGACAGGGTTGACACTGAAGCTTTCTTT
cdr3_aa: CAWGDRVDTEAFF

clone_size: few
d_call: .
v_call: TRBV6-6
j_call: TRBJ2-7
cdr3_nt: TGTGCCAGCAGTTATCGGCTACGTGGGAAGGAGCAGTACTTC
cdr3_aa: CASSYRLRGKEQYF

clone_size: .
d_call: TRBD2
v_call: TRBV6-5
j_call: TRBJ2-5
cdr3_nt: TGTGCCAGCAGCCCCCTTCCGGGACTAAAAGAGACCCAGTACTTC
cdr3_aa: CASSPLPGLKETQYF

clone_size: once
d_call: .
v_call: TRBV29-1
j_call: TRBJ1-1
cdr3_nt: TGCAGCGTTGACCGATCGAGGGGATCTGAAGCTTTCTTT
cdr3_aa: CSVDRSRGSEAFF

clone_size: once
d_call: TRBD1
v_call: TRBV7-3
j_call: TRBJ2-3
cdr3_nt: TGTGCCAGCAGCCCACCCCCCACAGGGGGCCCTATTAGCACAGATACGCAGTATTTT
cdr3_aa: CASSPPPTGGPISTDTQYF

clone_size: .
d_call: TRBD2
v_call: TRBV29-1
j_call: TRBJ2-1
cdr3_nt: TGCAGCGTTGAGACCCCGGGAGGGGAGCAGTTCTTC
cdr3_aa: CSVETPGGEQFF

clone_size: .
d_call: TRBD1
v_call: TRBV6-1
j_call: TRBJ1-1
cdr3_nt: TGTGCCAGCAGTGAAGCGGCGAAAAGGGGGCTGATGAACACTGAAGCTTTCTTT
cdr3_aa: CASSEAAKRGLMNTEAFF

clone_size: .
d_call: TRBD1
v_call: TRBV2
j_call: TRBJ2-5
cdr3_nt: TGTGCCAGCGGGACAGAACAAGAGACCCAGTACTTC
cdr3_aa: CASGTEQETQYF

clone_size: .
d_call: .
v_call: TRBV5-1
j_call: TRBJ2-7
cdr3_nt: TGCGCCAGCAGCTTAGATCCAAACTACGAGCAGTACTTC
cdr3_aa: CASSLDPNYEQYF

clone_size: .
d_call: TRBD2
v_call: TRBV2
j_call: TRBJ2-5
cdr3_nt: TGTGCCAGCACGGGAGGGATTGGAAGAGAGACCCAGTACTTC
cdr3_aa: CASTGGIGRETQYF

clone_size: .
d_call: TRBD2
v_call: TRBV5-1
j_call: TRBJ2-1
cdr3_nt: TGCGCCAGCAGTCTAAGCGGGGAAATCTACAATGAGCAGTTCTTC
cdr3_aa: CASSLSGEIYNEQFF

clone_size: .
d_call: TRBD1
v_call: TRBV2
j_call: TRBJ2-7
cdr3_nt: TGTGCCAGCAGCAGACAGGGGGTGAGGGGCGAGCAGTACTTC
cdr3_aa: CASSRQGVRGEQYF

clone_size: .
d_call: .
v_call: TRBV5-1
j_call: TRBJ1-5
cdr3_nt: TGCGCCAGCAGCCCGGTAGGCGCTAGCGGCCAGCCCCAGCATTTT
cdr3_aa: CASSPVGASGQPQHF

clone_size: .
d_call: TRBD2
v_call: TRBV2
j_call: TRBJ2-1
cdr3_nt: TGTGCCAGCAGTGTTCGGGAGGGGGGCAATGAGCAGTTCTTC
cdr3_aa: CASSVREGGNEQFF

clone_size: .
d_call: TRBD2
v_call: TRBV30
j_call: TRBJ2-1
cdr3_nt: TGTGCCTGGAGTTTAGCGGGAGGACCCTACAATGAGCAGTTCTTC
cdr3_aa: CAWSLAGGPYNEQFF

clone_size: once
d_call: TRBD2
v_call: TRBV6-6
j_call: TRBJ2-3
cdr3_nt: TGTGCCAGCGACCGGGGGGGAACAGATACGCAGTATTTT
cdr3_aa: CASDRGGTDTQYF

clone_size: .
d_call: TRBD1
v_call: TRBV5-1
j_call: TRBJ1-4
cdr3_nt: TGCGCCAGCAGCTTCCAGCCCCCCACAGGGGTAGGCGAAAAACTGTTTTTT
cdr3_aa: CASSFQPPTGVGEKLFF

clone_size: .
d_call: .
v_call: TRBV30
j_call: TRBJ1-6
cdr3_nt: TGTGCCTGGAGTGTACGTGGGGGGCGCACAGCTAATTCACCCCTCCACTTT
cdr3_aa: CAWSVRGGRTANSPLHF

clone_size: .
d_call: TRBD2
v_call: TRBV9
j_call: TRBJ2-2
cdr3_nt: TGTGCCAGCAGCGTACAAGCGGGGGCCTATACCGGGGAGCTGTTTTTT
cdr3_aa: CASSVQAGAYTGELFF

clone_size: .
d_call: .
v_call: TRBV7-2
j_call: TRBJ1-5
cdr3_nt: TGTGCCAGCAGCTTACGAAGGGACGGCAATCAGCCCCAGCATTTT
cdr3_aa: CASSLRRDGNQPQHF

clone_size: .
d_call: .
v_call: TRBV6-1
j_call: TRBJ2-2
cdr3_nt: TGTGCCAGCAGTGAGTCGCTAGACACCGGGGAGCTGTTTTTT
cdr3_aa: CASSESLDTGELFF

clone_size: .
d_call: .
v_call: TRBV29-1
j_call: TRBJ2-5
cdr3_nt: TGCAGCGTTGAAGGCCTAGAGAACTCAGAGACCCAGTACTTC
cdr3_aa: CSVEGLENSETQYF

clone_size: .
d_call: .
v_call: TRBV12-3/TRBV12-4
j_call: TRBJ2-7
cdr3_nt: TGTGCCAGCAGGCTGGGGTTAACCTACGAGCAGTACTTC
cdr3_aa: CASRLGLTYEQYF

clone_size: .
d_call: .
v_call: TRBV6-5
j_call: TRBJ2-5
cdr3_nt: TGTGCCAGCAGAAGGGGAGCGACCCAAGAGACCCAGTACTTC
cdr3_aa: CASRRGATQETQYF

clone_size: .
d_call: .
v_call: TRBV12-3/TRBV12-4
j_call: TRBJ1-1
cdr3_nt: TGTGCCAGCAGTCCCCGGGGAGTCAACACTGAAGCTTTCTTT
cdr3_aa: CASSPRGVNTEAFF

clone_size: .
d_call: TRBD2
v_call: TRBV11-3
j_call: TRBJ2-3
cdr3_nt: TGTGCCAGCAGCGTAGGGACTAGCGAAAACACAGATACGCAGTATTTT
cdr3_aa: CASSVGTSENTDTQYF

clone_size: .
d_call: TRBD2
v_call: TRBV11-2
j_call: TRBJ2-7
cdr3_nt: TGTGCCAGCAGCCGAATTAGCGGGAGGAGAAGTCGCGAGCAGTACTTC
cdr3_aa: CASSRISGRRSREQYF

clone_size: .
d_call: .
v_call: TRBV12-3/TRBV12-4
j_call: TRBJ1-5
cdr3_nt: TGTGCCAGCAGTTTGGGAAGGGGTCGAAATCAGCCCCAGCATTTT
cdr3_aa: CASSLGRGRNQPQHF

clone_size: .
d_call: TRBD1
v_call: TRBV6-2/TRBV6-3
j_call: TRBJ1-1
cdr3_nt: TGTGCCAGCAGCCCCGGGACAGGGAGGGATATGAACACTGAAGCTTTCTTT
cdr3_aa: CASSPGTGRDMNTEAFF

clone_size: .
d_call: TRBD1
v_call: TRBV5-1
j_call: TRBJ1-1
cdr3_nt: TGCGCCAGCAGACGCGAACAGGGGAGAGCTTTCTTT
cdr3_aa: CASRREQGRAFF

clone_size: .
d_call: TRBD1
v_call: TRBV24-1
j_call: TRBJ2-3
cdr3_nt: TGTGCCACCAGTGATTCCGGGACAGGGGGCGCAGATACGCAGTATTTT
cdr3_aa: CATSDSGTGGADTQYF

clone_size: .
d_call: .
v_call: TRBV12-3/TRBV12-4
j_call: TRBJ2-1
cdr3_nt: TGTGCCAGCAGGCCCTCTGAGGGGAACAATGAGCAGTTCTTC
cdr3_aa: CASRPSEGNNEQFF

clone_size: .
d_call: .
v_call: TRBV18
j_call: TRBJ2-3
cdr3_nt: TGTGCCAGCTCAGAGGCAGCTAGCACAGATACGCAGTATTTT
cdr3_aa: CASSEAASTDTQYF

clone_size: once
d_call: TRBD1
v_call: TRBV14
j_call: TRBJ2-7
cdr3_nt: TGTGCCAGCAGCCAAGCTGGGACAGTGGCCTACGAGCAGTACTTC
cdr3_aa: CASSQAGTVAYEQYF

clone_size: .
d_call: .
v_call: TRBV7-2
j_call: TRBJ2-1
cdr3_nt: TGTGCCAGCAGCTTGCGTACTGAGCAGTTCTTC
cdr3_aa: CASSLRTEQFF

clone_size: .
d_call: TRBD1
v_call: TRBV6-1
j_call: TRBJ1-1
cdr3_nt: TGTGCCAGCAGCGGAAGAGGGGACAGGGCTAACACTGAAGCTTTCTTT
cdr3_aa: CASSGRGDRANTEAFF

clone_size: .
d_call: TRBD1
v_call: TRBV6-6
j_call: TRBJ2-5
cdr3_nt: TGTGCCAGCAGTTCAACAGGGGGCGAGGCGACCCAGTACTTC
cdr3_aa: CASSSTGGEATQYF

clone_size: .
d_call: .
v_call: TRBV2
j_call: TRBJ1-3
cdr3_nt: TGTGCCAGCACCACTGATTCGGGAAACACCATATATTTT
cdr3_aa: CASTTDSGNTIYF

clone_size: .
d_call: TRBD1
v_call: TRBV10-3
j_call: TRBJ2-1
cdr3_nt: TGTGCCATCAGTGAGTCCGTGGGACAGGGAGGCCGAATGAGGTTCTTC
cdr3_aa: CAISESVGQGGRMRFF

clone_size: .
d_call: TRBD1
v_call: TRBV2
j_call: TRBJ2-6
cdr3_nt: TGTGCCAGCAGTGAATCGGACAGGGCAACTGGGGCCAACGTCCTGACTTTC
cdr3_aa: CASSESDRATGANVLTF

clone_size: .
d_call: .
v_call: TRBV10-3
j_call: TRBJ2-5
cdr3_nt: TGTGCCATCAGTGAGTCGAACAGGCGACAAGAGACCCAGTACTTC
cdr3_aa: CAISESNRRQETQYF

clone_size: .
d_call: .
v_call: TRBV20-1
j_call: TRBJ2-7
cdr3_nt: TGCAGTGTGGAGGGGGGGCCTCACGAGCAGTACTTC
cdr3_aa: CSVEGGPHEQYF

clone_size: .
d_call: .
v_call: TRBV7-2
j_call: TRBJ2-3
cdr3_nt: TGTGCCAGCCACTTTCAGGGCACAGATACGCAGTATTTT
cdr3_aa: CASHFQGTDTQYF

clone_size: .
d_call: .
v_call: TRBV20-1
j_call: TRBJ2-7
cdr3_nt: TGCAGTGTTGTCGGAGGCACCTCCTACGAGCAGTACTTC
cdr3_aa: CSVVGGTSYEQYF

clone_size: .
d_call: .
v_call: TRBV19
j_call: TRBJ2-1
cdr3_nt: TGTGCCAGTAGTATAGCGGGAGATGCGGAATACAATGAGCAGTTCTTC
cdr3_aa: CASSIAGDAEYNEQFF

clone_size: few
d_call: .
v_call: TRBV3-1
j_call: TRBJ1-2
cdr3_nt: TGTGCCAGCAGCCAAGGTCCCTATGGCTACACCTTC
cdr3_aa: CASSQGPYGYTF

clone_size: once
d_call: TRBD1
v_call: TRBV5-1
j_call: TRBJ2-5
cdr3_nt: TGCGCCAGCAGCCAGGGGACAGGGGCTGAGGAGACCCAGTACTTC
cdr3_aa: CASSQGTGAEETQYF

clone_size: .
d_call: TRBD2
v_call: TRBV25-1
j_call: TRBJ2-1
cdr3_nt: TGTGCCAGCAGTGAACCTAGCGGGAGAGGAATAAGTGAGCAGTTCTTC
cdr3_aa: CASSEPSGRGISEQFF

clone_size: .
d_call: .
v_call: TRBV7-2
j_call: TRBJ2-3
cdr3_nt: TGTGCCAGCAGCTTTGGCGGGGCAGATACGCAGTATTTT
cdr3_aa: CASSFGGADTQYF